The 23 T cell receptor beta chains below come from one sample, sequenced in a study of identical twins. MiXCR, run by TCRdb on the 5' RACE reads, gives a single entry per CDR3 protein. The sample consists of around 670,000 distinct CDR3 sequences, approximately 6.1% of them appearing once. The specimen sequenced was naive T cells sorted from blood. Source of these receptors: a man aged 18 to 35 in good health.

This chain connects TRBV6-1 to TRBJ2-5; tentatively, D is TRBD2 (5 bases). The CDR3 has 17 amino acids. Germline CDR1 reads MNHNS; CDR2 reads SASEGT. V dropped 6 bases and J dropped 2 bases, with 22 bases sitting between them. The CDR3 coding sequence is TGTGCCAGCAGGGACTGGGATAGGGCTCTAGGACAAGAGACCCAGTACTTC. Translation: CASRDWDRALGQETQYF.

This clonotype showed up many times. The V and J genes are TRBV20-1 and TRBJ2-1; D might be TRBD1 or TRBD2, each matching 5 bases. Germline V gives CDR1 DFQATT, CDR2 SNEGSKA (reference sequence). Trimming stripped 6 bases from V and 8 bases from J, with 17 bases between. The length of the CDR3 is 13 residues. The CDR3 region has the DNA TGCAGTGCGAGGCAGGGAGATGGGGATGAGCAGTTCTTC. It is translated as CSARQGDGDEQFF.

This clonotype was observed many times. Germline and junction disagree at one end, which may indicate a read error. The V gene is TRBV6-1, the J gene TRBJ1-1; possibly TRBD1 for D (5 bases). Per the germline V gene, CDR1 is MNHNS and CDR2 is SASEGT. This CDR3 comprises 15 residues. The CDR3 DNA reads TGTGCCAGCTTGGCAGGGCGGGGACTGAAAACTGAAGCTTTCTTT. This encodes CASLAGRGLKTEAFF.

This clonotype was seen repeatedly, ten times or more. The CDR3 reads CASSFAGSYEQYV. The DNA of the CDR3 is TGTGCCAGCAGCTTCGCCGGGAGCTACGAGCAGTACGTC. The chain uses TRBV7-8 and TRBJ2-7, with D maybe TRBD2 (6 bases). V gave up 3 bases and J gave up 3 bases, with 9 bases separating them. Germline V gene sequence: CDR1 SGHVS, CDR2 FQNEAQ. The CDR3 is 13 residues long.

The CDR3 nucleotides read TGCAGTGCTAGAGATTGGGGCGGGAGCTCCTACAATGAGCAGTTCTTC. This sequence encodes CSARDWGGSSYNEQFF. The chain is built from TRBV20-1 and TRBJ2-1; 7 bases are shared with TRBD2. Germline CDR1 and CDR2: DFQATT and SNEGSKA (reference sequence). V was pared by 0 bases and J by 0 bases, with 5 bases of the junction left unmatched. The CDR3 totals 16 residues.

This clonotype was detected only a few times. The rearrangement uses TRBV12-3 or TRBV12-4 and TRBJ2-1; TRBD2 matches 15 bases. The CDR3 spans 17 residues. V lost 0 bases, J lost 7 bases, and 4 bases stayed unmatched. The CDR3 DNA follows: TGTGCCAGCAGTTTAGCGTCGGGACTAGCGGGAGGAAATGAGCAGTTCTTC. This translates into CASSLASGLAGGNEQFF.

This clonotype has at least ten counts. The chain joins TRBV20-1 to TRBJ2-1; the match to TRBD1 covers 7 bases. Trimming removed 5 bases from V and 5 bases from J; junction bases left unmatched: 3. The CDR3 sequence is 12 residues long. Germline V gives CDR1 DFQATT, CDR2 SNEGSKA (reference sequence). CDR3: CSADDRDNEQFF. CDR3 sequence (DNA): TGCAGTGCTGATGACAGGGACAATGAGCAGTTCTTC.

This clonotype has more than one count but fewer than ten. The CDR3 DNA sequence: TGTGCCAGTAAAGGTGCCAAAAACATTCAGTACTTC. Its translation is CASKGAKNIQYF. The genes are TRBV4-2 and TRBJ2-4; D remains ambiguous. The CDR3 covers 12 residues. V lost 9 bases, J lost 1 base, and 7 bases lay in between. The germline V gene has CDR1 LGHNA and CDR2 YNFKEQ.

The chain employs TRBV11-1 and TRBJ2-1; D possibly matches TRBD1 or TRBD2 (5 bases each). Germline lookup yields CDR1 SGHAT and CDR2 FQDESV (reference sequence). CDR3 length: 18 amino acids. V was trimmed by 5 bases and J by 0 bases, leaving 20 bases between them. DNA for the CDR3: TGTGCCAGCAGCACAGCGTCCGGCGAGGGGAACTCCTACAATGAGCAGTTCTTC. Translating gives CASSTASGEGNSYNEQFF.

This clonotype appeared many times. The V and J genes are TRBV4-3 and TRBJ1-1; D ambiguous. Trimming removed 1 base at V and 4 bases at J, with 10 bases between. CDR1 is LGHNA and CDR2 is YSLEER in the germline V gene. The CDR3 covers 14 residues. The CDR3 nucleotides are TGCGCCAGCAGCCAAGTATCAGGACCCACTGAAGCTTTCTTT. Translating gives CASSQVSGPTEAFF.

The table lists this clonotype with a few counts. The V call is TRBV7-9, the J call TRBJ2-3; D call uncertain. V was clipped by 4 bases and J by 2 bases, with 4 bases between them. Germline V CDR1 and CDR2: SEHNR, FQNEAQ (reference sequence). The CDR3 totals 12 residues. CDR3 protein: CASSWTTDTQYF. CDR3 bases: TGTGCCAGCAGCTGGACCACAGATACGCAGTATTTT.

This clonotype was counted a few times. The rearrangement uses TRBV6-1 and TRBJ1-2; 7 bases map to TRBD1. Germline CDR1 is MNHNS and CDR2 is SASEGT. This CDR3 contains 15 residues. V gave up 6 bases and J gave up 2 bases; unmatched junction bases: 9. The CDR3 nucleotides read TGTGCCAGCAGACGACCGGGACAGAAGAACTATGGCTACACCTTC. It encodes CASRRPGQKNYGYTF.

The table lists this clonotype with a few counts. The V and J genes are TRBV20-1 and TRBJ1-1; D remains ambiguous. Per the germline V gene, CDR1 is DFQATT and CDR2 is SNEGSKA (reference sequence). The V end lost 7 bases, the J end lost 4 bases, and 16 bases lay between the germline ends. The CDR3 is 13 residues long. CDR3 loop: CSVRERSGTEAFF. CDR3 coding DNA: TGCAGTGTAAGGGAACGTAGTGGCACTGAAGCTTTCTTT.

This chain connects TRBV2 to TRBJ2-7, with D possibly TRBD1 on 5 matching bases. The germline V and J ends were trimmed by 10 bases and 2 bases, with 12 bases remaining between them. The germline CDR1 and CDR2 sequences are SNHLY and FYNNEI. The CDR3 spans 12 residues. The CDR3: CATHRSPYEQYF. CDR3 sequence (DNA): TGTGCCACCCACAGGAGCCCCTACGAGCAGTACTTC.

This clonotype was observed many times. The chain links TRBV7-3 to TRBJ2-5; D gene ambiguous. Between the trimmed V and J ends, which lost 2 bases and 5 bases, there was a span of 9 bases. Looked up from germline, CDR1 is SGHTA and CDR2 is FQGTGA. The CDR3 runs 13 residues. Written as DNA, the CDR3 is TGTGCCAGCAGCTTATACAGAACCGAGACCCAGTACTTC. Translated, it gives CASSLYRTETQYF.

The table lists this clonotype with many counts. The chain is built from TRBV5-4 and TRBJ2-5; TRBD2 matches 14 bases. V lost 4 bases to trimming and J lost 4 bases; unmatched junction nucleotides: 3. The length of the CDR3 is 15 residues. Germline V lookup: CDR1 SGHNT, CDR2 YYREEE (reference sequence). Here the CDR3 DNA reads TGTGCCAGCAGCCCCGGGACTAGCGGGAGAGAGACCCAGTACTTC. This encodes CASSPGTSGRETQYF.

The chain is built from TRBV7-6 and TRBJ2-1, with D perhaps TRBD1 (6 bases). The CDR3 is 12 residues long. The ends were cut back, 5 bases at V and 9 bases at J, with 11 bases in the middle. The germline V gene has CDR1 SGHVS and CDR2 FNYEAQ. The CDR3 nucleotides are TGTGCCAGCAGCCAACAGGGTAGTGAGCAGTTCTTC. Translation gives CASSQQGSEQFF.

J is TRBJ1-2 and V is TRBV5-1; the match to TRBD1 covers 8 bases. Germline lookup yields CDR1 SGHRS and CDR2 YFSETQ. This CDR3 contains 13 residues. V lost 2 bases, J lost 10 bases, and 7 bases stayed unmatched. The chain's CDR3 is CASSLGQGGDYTF. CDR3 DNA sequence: TGCGCCAGCAGCTTAGGACAGGGAGGAGACTACACCTTC.

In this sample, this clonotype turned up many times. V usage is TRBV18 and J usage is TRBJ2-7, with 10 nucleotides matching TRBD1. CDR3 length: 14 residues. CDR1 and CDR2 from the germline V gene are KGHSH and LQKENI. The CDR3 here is CASSLDRGSYEQYV. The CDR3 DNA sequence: TGCGCCAGCAGCTTGGACAGGGGGTCCTACGAGCAGTACGTC.

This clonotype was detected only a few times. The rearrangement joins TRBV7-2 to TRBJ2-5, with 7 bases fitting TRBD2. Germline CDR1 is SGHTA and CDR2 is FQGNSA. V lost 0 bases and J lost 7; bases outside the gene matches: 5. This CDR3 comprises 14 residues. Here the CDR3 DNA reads TGTGCCAGCAGCTTAGCTTTCAGGGAGGGGACCCAGTACTTC. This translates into CASSLAFREGTQYF. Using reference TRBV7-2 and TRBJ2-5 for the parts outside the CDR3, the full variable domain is GAGVSQSPSNKVTEKGKDVELRCDPISGHTALYWYRQSLGQGLEFLIYFQGNSAPDKSGLPSDRFSAERTGGSVSTLTIQRTQQEDSAVYLCASSLAFREGTQYFGPGTRLLVL.

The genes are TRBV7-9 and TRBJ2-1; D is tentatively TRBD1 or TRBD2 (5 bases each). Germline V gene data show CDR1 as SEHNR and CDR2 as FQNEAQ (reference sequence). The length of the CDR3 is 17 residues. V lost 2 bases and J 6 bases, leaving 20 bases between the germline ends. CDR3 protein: CASSLTGIRGSVNEQFF. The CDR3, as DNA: TGTGCCAGCAGCTTAACAGGTATCAGAGGTAGCGTCAATGAGCAGTTCTTC.

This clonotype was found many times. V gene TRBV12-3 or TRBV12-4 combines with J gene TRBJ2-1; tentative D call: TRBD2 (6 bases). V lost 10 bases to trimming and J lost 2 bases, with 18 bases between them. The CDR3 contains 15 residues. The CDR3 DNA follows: TGTGCCACCAGAGAACGGGAGTCCCCCTACAATGAGCAGTTCTTC. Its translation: CATRERESPYNEQFF.

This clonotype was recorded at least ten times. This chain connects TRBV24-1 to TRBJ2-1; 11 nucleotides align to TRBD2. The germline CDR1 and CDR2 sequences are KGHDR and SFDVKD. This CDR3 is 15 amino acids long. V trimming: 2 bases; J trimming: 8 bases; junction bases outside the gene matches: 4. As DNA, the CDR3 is TGTGCCACCAGTGATTCCGGGACTAGCGGTTATGAGCAGTTCTTC. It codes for CATSDSGTSGYEQFF.